What follows are 21 T cell receptor beta chains derived from one specimen sequenced in a study of blood T cell repertoires in COVID-19. Method: immunoSEQ multiplex PCR; TCRdb's copy keeps in-frame clones and lacks some. The repertoire includes roughly 200,000 clones, 60% to 85% of them detected once, and 5.5% sits in the top ten. The material sequenced was peripheral blood. Receptors originate from a woman between 65 and 79 years old with acute or convalescent COVID-19.

The V and J genes are TRBV28 and TRBJ2-5; 16 positions agree with TRBD2. CDR1 is MDHEN and CDR2 is SYDVKM in the germline V gene. The CDR3 is made up of 17 amino acids. V was pared by 6 bases and J by 2 bases, with 6 bases of the junction left unmatched. The CDR3 spells CASRRPGLAGGQETQYF. As DNA, the CDR3 is TGTGCCAGCAGGAGACCGGGACTAGCGGGAGGGCAAGAGACCCAGTACTTC.

DNA of the CDR3: TGTGCCAGCAGCTTGGTGGATTGGAGACAAGAGACCCAGTACTTC. This gives the protein CASSLVDWRQETQYF. V is TRBV5-4 and J is TRBJ2-5; D gene unclear. Trimming pared 0 bases from V and 2 bases from J, leaving 11 bases between. CDR3 length: 15 amino acids. The germline gives CDR1 SGHNT, CDR2 YYREEE (reference sequence).

The chain uses TRBV19 and TRBJ1-5, with 9 bases identical to TRBD1. From germline, CDR1 is LNHDA and CDR2 SQIVND (reference sequence). The CDR3 contains 21 residues. Losses at the gene ends were 1 base for V and 3 bases for J; bases not matched to a gene: 19. The CDR3 DNA is TGTGCCAGTAGTATAGTGGGAGGGTTCACCGGGACAGGGTTTAACAATCAGCCCCAGCATTTT. It is translated as CASSIVGGFTGTGFNNQPQHF.

The J gene is TRBJ2-3, the V gene TRBV27; TRBD2 is a possible D gene (6 bases). Germline V gene data show CDR1 as MNHEY and CDR2 as SMNVEV (reference sequence). The CDR3 runs to 15 residues. The V end lost 5 bases, the J end lost 0 bases, and 12 bases lay between the germline ends. This chain's CDR3 is CASSREAGSTDTQYF. DNA for the CDR3: TGTGCCAGCAGTCGAGAAGCGGGTAGCACAGATACGCAGTATTTT.

The J gene is TRBJ1-6, the V gene TRBV3-1 (or the pseudogene TRBV3-2), with a tentative D call TRBD1 (5 bases). CDR1 LGHDT and CDR2 YNNKEL come from the germline V gene (reference sequence). Trimming shortened V by 3 bases and J by 8 bases, and 11 bases separated the two germline ends. This CDR3 spans 14 amino acids. CDR3: CASSQETGYSPLHF. The DNA of the CDR3 is TGTGCCAGCAGCCAGGAAACAGGATATTCACCCCTCCACTTT.

The sample holds a few counts of this clone. V usage is TRBV4-2 and J usage is TRBJ1-6, with 10 bases fitting TRBD1. The ends lost 4 bases at V and 6 bases at J; junction bases unmatched: 6. This CDR3 has 16 residues. Germline V CDR1 and CDR2: LGHNA, YNFKEQ. CDR3 coding DNA: TGTGCCAGCAGCCCTAGGACAGGGGGGATTAATTCACCCCTCCACTTT. It yields the protein CASSPRTGGINSPLHF.

This chain's CDR3 is CASSFIQGSPYEQYF. The CDR3 nucleotides are TGTGCCAGCAGTTTCATCCAGGGGTCTCCCTACGAGCAGTACTTC. The rearrangement links TRBV28 to TRBJ2-7; the D gene is possibly TRBD1 (6 bases). CDR3 length: 15 residues. Trimming stripped 3 bases from V and 2 bases from J, with 14 bases between. Germline V lookup: CDR1 MDHEN, CDR2 SYDVKM.

This chain connects TRBV28 to TRBJ1-5; tentatively, D is TRBD1 (5 bases). V was pared by 8 bases and J by 6 bases, with 11 bases between. The CDR3 has 12 residues. Per the germline V gene, CDR1 is MDHEN and CDR2 is SYDVKM. The CDR3 region has the DNA TGTGCCAGCTGGCAGGGTCGTCAGCCCCAGCATTTT. Translating gives CASWQGRQPQHF.

V is TRBV18 and J is TRBJ1-4; 11 bases fit TRBD1. Looked up from germline, CDR1 is KGHSH and CDR2 is LQKENI. After removal of 4 bases from V and 7 bases from J, the junction contained 5 bases not matched to a gene. This CDR3 spans 15 amino acids. The CDR3 spells CASSRSGTGGEKLFF. In DNA, the CDR3 is TGTGCCAGCTCACGATCCGGGACAGGGGGTGAAAAACTGTTTTTT.

The chain uses TRBV25-1 and TRBJ1-2; D not certain. V was pared by 8 bases and J by 8 bases, with 21 bases between. Germline V CDR1 and CDR2: MGHDK, SYGVNS. The CDR3 totals 14 residues. The CDR3: CASSWAGSRYGYTF. The CDR3 DNA sequence: TGTGCCAGCTCCTGGGCTGGCAGCCGGTACGGCTACACCTTC.

The rearrangement links TRBV6-5 to TRBJ2-7, with D tentatively TRBD1 (8 bases). V gave up 6 bases and J gave up 4 bases, with 19 bases separating them. The CDR3 totals 15 residues. The germline gives CDR1 MNHEY, CDR2 SVGAGI. The CDR3 loop is CASRNTQGGRYEQYF. The CDR3 nucleotides read TGTGCCAGCAGAAATACACAGGGGGGGAGGTACGAGCAGTACTTC.

This clone was seen many times. The V and J genes are TRBV3-1 (or the pseudogene TRBV3-2) and TRBJ1-2; a weak D match, TRBD1 (6 bases). Trimming removed 4 bases from V and 4 bases from J, with 19 bases in between. In germline, CDR1 is LGHDT, CDR2 YNNKEL (reference sequence). The CDR3 has 16 residues. The CDR3 DNA follows: TGTGCCAGCAGCCTTTCCCTACAGGGATTGGGCTATGGCTACACCTTC. Protein product: CASSLSLQGLGYGYTF.

This chain connects TRBV13 to TRBJ2-7; the match to TRBD2 covers 9 bases. The CDR3 covers 13 residues. Germline V gene sequence: CDR1 PRHDT, CDR2 FYEKMQ (reference sequence). J was trimmed by 3 bases and V by 6 bases; bases with no gene match: 3. CDR3 loop: CASRGREGYEQYF. The CDR3 nucleotides are TGTGCCAGCAGGGGGCGGGAGGGCTACGAGCAGTACTTC. Together with reference TRBV13 and TRBJ2-7, the CDR3 gives the full variable domain: AAGVIQSPRHLIKEKRETATLKCYPIPRHDTVYWYQQGPGQDPQFLISFYEKMQSDKGSIPDRFSAQQFSDYHSELNMSSLELGDSALYFCASRGREGYEQYFGPGTRLTVT.

The chain has TRBV20-1 and TRBJ2-3; D gene unclear. CDR1 and CDR2 (germline): DFQATT, SNEGSKA (reference sequence). Trimming shortened V by 3 bases and J by 1 base, and 14 bases separated the two germline ends. This CDR3 comprises 15 residues. CDR3 in DNA: TGCAGTGCTAGTCGGCTTACCGCGGGCACAGATACGCAGTATTTT. This encodes CSASRLTAGTDTQYF.

This rearrangement joins TRBV6-5 to TRBJ2-7, with 13 positions matching TRBD2. This CDR3 spans 14 amino acids. Losses at the gene ends were 6 bases for V and 4 bases for J; bases not matched to a gene: 3. Germline values: CDR1 MNHEY, CDR2 SVGAGI. The CDR3 DNA is TGTGCCAGCAGGGGACTAGCGGGGCAATACGAGCAGTACTTC. Translation: CASRGLAGQYEQYF.

The chain combines TRBV20-1 with TRBJ1-2, with a tentative D call TRBD1 (5 bases). CDR1 is DFQATT and CDR2 is SNEGSKA in the germline V gene (reference sequence). Trimming cost V 7 bases and J 4 bases, with 10 bases left between them. CDR3 length: 11 residues. CDR3: CSGREGYGYTF. The CDR3 nucleotides are TGCAGTGGCAGGGAAGGCTATGGCTACACCTTC.

J is TRBJ1-6 and V is TRBV7-3, with 8 bases that match TRBD1. The CDR3 has 15 residues. Germline V gene lookup returns CDR1 SGHTA and CDR2 FQGTGA. After removal of 2 bases from V and 10 bases from J, the junction contained 7 bases not matched to a gene. The DNA for the CDR3 is TGTGCCAGCAGCTTATCGCCAGGGGGCGAATCACCCCTCCACTTT. It translates to CASSLSPGGESPLHF. Full variable domain (outside the CDR3, taken from reference TRBV7-3 and TRBJ1-6): GAGVSQTPSNKVTEKGKYVELRCDPISGHTALYWYRQSLGQGPEFLIYFQGTGAADDSGLPNDRFFAVRPEGSVSTLKIQRTERGDSAVYLCASSLSPGGESPLHFGNGTRLTVT.

The chain has TRBV29-1 and TRBJ2-5, with a possible D match to TRBD2 (5 bases). V lost 6 bases to trimming and J lost 2 bases, with 16 bases between them. This CDR3 contains 14 residues. Germline V lookup: CDR1 SQVTM, CDR2 ANQGSEA. CDR3: CSVRRTLGQETQYF. CDR3 DNA: TGCAGCGTCCGACGGACTTTGGGGCAAGAGACCCAGTACTTC.

The rearrangement uses TRBV1 and TRBJ1-1; the DNA was not used to check the table's D call, TRBD1. TRBV1 counts as a pseudogene. The CDR3 is made up of 14 amino acids. The CDR3 DNA is TGCACCAGCAACCGACAGGGGGCTGGCACTGAAGCTTTCTTT. It codes for CTSNRQGAGTEAFF.

V is TRBV18 and J is TRBJ1-4, with 10 bases fitting TRBD1. The CDR3 consists of 16 residues. CDR1 is KGHSH and CDR2 is LQKENI in the germline V gene. Trimming cost V 3 bases and J 6 bases; bases outside gene matches: 7. Here the CDR3 reads CASSPPDRGQDEKLFF. The CDR3 region has the DNA TGTGCCAGCTCACCCCCCGACAGGGGGCAGGATGAAAAACTGTTTTTT.

The gene calls are TRBV19 and TRBJ1-5; 8 nucleotides match TRBD1. The germline CDR1 and CDR2 sequences are LNHDA and SQIVND (reference sequence). The trim removed 4 bases at V and 2 bases at J, leaving 4 bases unmatched. The CDR3 spans 15 residues. CDR3 in DNA: TGTGCCAGTAGTACCTCGACAGGGGGCAATCAGCCCCAGCATTTT. Encoded protein: CASSTSTGGNQPQHF. Drawing the rest from reference TRBV19 and TRBJ1-5, the complete variable domain is DGGITQSPKYLFRKEGQNVTLSCEQNLNHDAMYWYRQDPGQGLRLIYYSQIVNDFQKGDIAEGYSVSREKKESFPLTVTSAQKNPTAFYLCASSTSTGGNQPQHFGDGTRLSIL.